This T cell receptor (beta chain) was recorded in a study of radiotherapy plus CTLA-4 blockade in lung cancer. General study findings and limits: How blood T cell clones changed early, along with interferon-beta, reportedly forecast response best.

The CDR3 length is 16 residues. The V and J ends lost 3 bases and 5 bases, in that order; junction bases with no gene match: 13. Germline V lookup: CDR1 SGHDT, CDR2 YYEEEE. Focal radiation with ipilimumab CTLA-4 blockade was given to patients with chemo-refractory metastatic non-small-cell lung cancer. Of note for this clone: Antigen: not known.

Clones were read by immunoSEQ multiplex PCR, and TCRdb kept only the in-frame ones, dropping some. The table lists 90,000 to 100,000 clones, approximately 86% of them singletons. The V and J genes are TRBV5-6 and TRBJ1-1; 7 nucleotides align to TRBD1. Sequences were derived from peripheral blood, sampled from a patient treated with radiotherapy plus ipilimumab. This sequence was found in a human donor with non-small cell lung cancer that progressed on radiotherapy plus ipilimumab. The CDR3 DNA is TGTGCCAGCAGCTCGGGGCCAGGGGGAGGGGGAACTGAAGCTTTCTTT. This sequence encodes CASSSGPGGGGTEAFF.